Listed here is a single T cell receptor (beta chain). Its cognate antigen is unknown. Lung tissue at least 2 cm from the tumor margin was confirmed free of atypia. V was cut by 4 bases and J by 8 bases, with 17 bases left in between. CDR1 and CDR2 from the germline V gene are MNHGY and SAAAGT. The CDR3 loop spans 14 amino acids. This entry is derived from a study of T cells in localized non-small cell lung cancer. Broader study findings: In the blood, greater T cell density corresponded to longer overall survival.

The assay was immunoSEQ multiplex PCR, and TCRdb's table has in-frame clones only and misses some. The table lists approximately 1,000 clones, about 25% of them singletons. The receptor comes from a male donor at least 60 years old with stage II squamous cell lung carcinoma. This specimen consisted of normal lung tissue next to the tumor, obtained before any cancer treatment. V usage is TRBV6-8 and J usage is TRBJ1-1; D ambiguous. CDR3 protein: CASSSAGSRREAFF. CDR3 DNA: TGTGCCAGCAGTTCCGCGGGCAGCCGGAGGGAAGCTTTCTTT.